Detailed here is one T cell receptor beta chain. Its antigen is unidentified. CDR1 is SGHNT, CDR2 YYREEE, per germline (reference sequence). The CDR3 contains 14 residues. J gave up 7 bases and V 2 bases, and 8 bases lay outside the gene matches. A multiplex PCR was run with 60 Vbeta primers and 13 Jbeta primers. Assay: immunoSEQ multiplex PCR; the TCRdb copy retains only in-frame clones and omits some. The repertoire holds about 150,000 clones, with around a tenth as singletons. This specimen belongs to a study of cytomegalovirus exposure and HLA in healthy donors. General observations from the study: Altogether, some 160 TCR beta chains were recorded as cytomegalovirus-associated. The presence/absence work took it that sequencing depth was about the same across donors. Per published accounts, TCR beta sequences correctly predicted the HLA-A and HLA-B alleles of most subjects. Productive rates of about 87% or about 30% were seen for most TCR beta V segments in an earlier analysis.

This chain uses TRBV5-4 with TRBJ1-1, with 7 bases that match TRBD1. Sequenced input: PBMCs. This receptor was obtained from a male donor in good health and CMV-seronegative. The CDR3 region has the DNA TGTGCCAGCAGCTTCAGGCAGGGGGTTATTGAAGCTTTCTTT. This gives the protein CASSFRQGVIEAFF.